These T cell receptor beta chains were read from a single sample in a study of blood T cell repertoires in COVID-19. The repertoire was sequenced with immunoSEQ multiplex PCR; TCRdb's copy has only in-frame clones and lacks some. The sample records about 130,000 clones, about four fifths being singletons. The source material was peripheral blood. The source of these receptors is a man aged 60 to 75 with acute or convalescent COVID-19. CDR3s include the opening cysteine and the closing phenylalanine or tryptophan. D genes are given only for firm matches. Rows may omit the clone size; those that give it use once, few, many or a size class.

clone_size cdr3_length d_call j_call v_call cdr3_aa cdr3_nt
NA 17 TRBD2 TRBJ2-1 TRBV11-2 CASSLGSGLAVYNEQFF TGTGCCAGCAGCTTAGGCTCGGGACTAGCGGTTTACAATGAGCAGTTCTTC
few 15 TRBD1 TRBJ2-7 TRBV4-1 CASNGQGTNRDEQYF TGCGCCAGCAACGGACAGGGGACCAATCGGGACGAGCAGTACTTC
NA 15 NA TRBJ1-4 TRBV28 CASSPHGGLGEKLFF TGTGCCAGCAGTCCCCACGGAGGGTTAGGAGAAAAACTGTTTTTT
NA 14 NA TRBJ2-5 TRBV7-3 CASSLNAGQETQYF TGTGCCAGCAGCTTAAATGCAGGGCAAGAGACCCAGTACTTC
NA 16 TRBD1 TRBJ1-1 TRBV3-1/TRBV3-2 CASSHHGTGRNTEAFF TGTGCCAGCAGCCACCACGGGACAGGGAGGAACACTGAAGCTTTCTTT
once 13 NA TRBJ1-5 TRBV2 CASSDWGDQPQHF TGTGCCAGCAGTGATTGGGGGGACCAGCCCCAGCATTTT
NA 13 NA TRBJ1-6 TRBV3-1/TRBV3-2 CASSPSRDSPLHF TGTGCCAGCAGCCCTAGCCGCGATTCACCCCTCCACTTT
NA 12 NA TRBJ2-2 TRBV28 CASSFDRLELFF TGTGCCAGCAGTTTCGACAGGCTGGAGCTGTTTTTT
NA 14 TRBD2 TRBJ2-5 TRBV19 CASSIGGAQETQYF TGTGCCAGTAGTATCGGGGGGGCACAAGAGACCCAGTACTTC
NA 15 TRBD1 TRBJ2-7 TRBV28 CASRVPRDSFYEQYF TGTGCCAGCAGAGTCCCTAGGGACAGTTTCTACGAGCAGTACTTC
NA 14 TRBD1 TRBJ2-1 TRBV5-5 CASSRTGSYNEQFF TGTGCCAGCAGCCGGACAGGGTCATACAATGAGCAGTTCTTC
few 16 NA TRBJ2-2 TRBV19 CASSIARPSGTGELFF TGTGCCAGTAGTATAGCACGACCCTCGGGCACCGGGGAGCTGTTTTTT
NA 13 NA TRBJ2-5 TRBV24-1 CATSDAGRETQYF TGTGCCACCAGTGATGCGGGGAGGGAGACCCAGTACTTC
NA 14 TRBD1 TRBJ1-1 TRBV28 CASSLIRGRPEAFF TGTGCCAGCAGTTTAATAAGGGGGCGGCCTGAAGCTTTCTTT
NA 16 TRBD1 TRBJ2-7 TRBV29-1 CSVVNRGRVGSYEQYF TGCAGCGTTGTAAACAGGGGGCGTGTGGGGAGCTACGAGCAGTACTTC
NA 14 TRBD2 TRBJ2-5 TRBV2 CASILAGGPGTQYF TGTGCCAGCATACTAGCGGGAGGGCCCGGGACCCAGTACTTC
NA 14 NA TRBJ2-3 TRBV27 CASSLGRPTDTQYF TGTGCCAGCAGTTTGGGGCGGCCCACAGATACGCAGTATTTT
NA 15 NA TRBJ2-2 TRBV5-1 CASSLSGLITGELFF TGCGCCAGCAGCTTGTCCGGACTAATCACCGGGGAGCTGTTTTTT
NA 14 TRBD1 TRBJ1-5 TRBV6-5 CASLTGQGDQPQHF TGTGCCAGCCTTACGGGACAGGGGGATCAGCCCCAGCATTTT
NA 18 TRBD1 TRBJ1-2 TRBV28 CASSLLPGQGGANYGYTF TGTGCCAGCAGTTTACTACCGGGACAGGGGGGGGCTAACTATGGCTACACCTTC
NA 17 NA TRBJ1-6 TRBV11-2 CASSLEQMPSFNSPLHF TGTGCCAGCAGCTTAGAACAGATGCCCTCTTTTAATTCACCCCTCCACTTT
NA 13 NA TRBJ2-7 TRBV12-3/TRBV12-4 CASSFNRAYEQYF TGTGCCAGCAGTTTTAACAGGGCCTACGAGCAGTACTTC
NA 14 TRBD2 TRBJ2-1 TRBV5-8 CARPSGASYNEQFF TGTGCCAGACCGAGCGGGGCATCCTACAATGAGCAGTTCTTC
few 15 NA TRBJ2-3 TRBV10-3 CAISGPRATTDTQYF TGTGCCATCAGTGGCCCCAGGGCCACCACAGATACGCAGTATTTT
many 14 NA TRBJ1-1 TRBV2 CASKGQAGNTEAFF TGTGCCAGCAAGGGTCAGGCGGGGAACACTGAAGCTTTCTTT
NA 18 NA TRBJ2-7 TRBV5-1 CASSLMVSGSGVTYEQYF TGCGCCAGCAGCTTGATGGTATCGGGGTCAGGGGTGACCTACGAGCAGTACTTC
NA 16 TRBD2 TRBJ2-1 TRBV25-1 CASSDMKRDPPHEQFF TGTGCCAGCAGCGATATGAAGCGGGACCCCCCTCATGAGCAGTTCTTC
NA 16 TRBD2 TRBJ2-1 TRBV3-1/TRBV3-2 CASSHGTGGPRDEQFF TGTGCCAGCAGCCATGGGACGGGAGGGCCTAGGGATGAGCAGTTCTTC
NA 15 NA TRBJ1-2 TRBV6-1 CASSEKIRGAVGYTF TGTGCCAGCAGTGAAAAAATCCGGGGGGCGGTTGGCTACACCTTC
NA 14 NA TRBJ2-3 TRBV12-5 CASGLASNTDTQYF TGTGCTAGTGGTTTGGCCAGTAACACAGATACGCAGTATTTT
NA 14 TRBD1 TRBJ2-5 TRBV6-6 CASSPGQGLETQYF TGTGCCAGCAGCCCCGGACAGGGGTTGGAGACCCAGTACTTC
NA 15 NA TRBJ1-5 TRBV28 CASSLGTAGNQPQHF TGTGCCAGCAGTCTAGGGACCGCGGGGAATCAGCCCCAGCATTTT
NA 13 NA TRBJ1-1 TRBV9 CASSGFSGTEAFF TGTGCCAGCAGCGGATTCAGCGGCACTGAAGCTTTCTTT
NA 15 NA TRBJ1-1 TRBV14 CASSQTAGRRTEAFF TGTGCCAGCAGCCAAACAGCCGGGCGGAGGACTGAAGCTTTCTTT
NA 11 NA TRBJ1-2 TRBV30 CAWNTQGSYTF TGTGCCTGGAACACCCAGGGGTCCTACACCTTC
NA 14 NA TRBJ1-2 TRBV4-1 CASSQPPRGDGYTF TGCGCCAGCAGCCAACCCCCTCGGGGGGATGGCTACACCTTC
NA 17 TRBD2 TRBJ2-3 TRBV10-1 CASSDPGTSGGRGTQYF TGCGCCAGCAGTGACCCTGGGACTAGCGGGGGCCGGGGTACGCAGTATTTT
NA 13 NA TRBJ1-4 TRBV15 CATSRTGTEKLFF TGTGCCACCAGCAGGACAGGTACCGAAAAACTGTTTTTT
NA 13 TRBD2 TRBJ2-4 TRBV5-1 CASSPGTSSIQYF TGCGCCAGCAGCCCGGGGACTAGCAGCATTCAGTACTTC
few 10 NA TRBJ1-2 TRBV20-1 CSAPTHGYTF TGCAGTGCACCCACTCATGGCTACACCTTC
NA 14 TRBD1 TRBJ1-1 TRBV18 CASSPSRLQGIAFF TGTGCCAGCTCACCATCCCGCCTACAGGGGATAGCTTTCTTT
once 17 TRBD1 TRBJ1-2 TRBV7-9 CASSSLLGTGRYYGYTF TGTGCCAGCAGCTCCCTGTTAGGGACAGGGCGCTACTATGGCTACACCTTC
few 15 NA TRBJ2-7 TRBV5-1 CASSSNQEWMNEQYF TGCGCCAGCAGCTCTAATCAGGAATGGATGAACGAGCAGTACTTC
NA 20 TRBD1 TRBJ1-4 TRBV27 CASSLTGWGQGEEVGEKLFF TGTGCCAGCAGTTTAACAGGGTGGGGACAGGGGGAAGAAGTGGGTGAAAAACTGTTTTTT
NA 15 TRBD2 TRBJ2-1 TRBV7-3 CASSTTGTSGNEQFF TGTGCCAGCAGTACCACAGGGACTAGCGGGAATGAGCAGTTCTTC
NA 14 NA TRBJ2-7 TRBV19 CASTPGGLSYEQYF TGTGCCAGTACCCCCGGGGGTCTTTCCTACGAGCAGTACTTC
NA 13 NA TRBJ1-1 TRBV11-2 CASGLWGRTEAFF TGTGCCAGCGGATTGTGGGGGCGGACTGAAGCTTTCTTT
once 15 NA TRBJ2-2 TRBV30 CAWNKGDTNTGELFF TGTGCCTGGAACAAAGGGGATACGAACACCGGGGAGCTGTTTTTT
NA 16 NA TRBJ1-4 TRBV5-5 CASSFGPQGRDQKLFF TGTGCCAGCAGCTTCGGCCCACAGGGTAGGGATCAAAAACTGTTTTTT
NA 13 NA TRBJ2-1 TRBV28 CASTRRGFYEQFF TGTGCCAGCACCCGCCGAGGGTTCTATGAGCAGTTCTTC
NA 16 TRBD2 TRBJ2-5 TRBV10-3 CAIRSGTSESQETQYF TGTGCCATCAGGTCCGGGACTAGCGAATCCCAAGAGACCCAGTACTTC
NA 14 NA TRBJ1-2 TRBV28 CASSLIRGSGGYTF TGTGCCAGCAGTTTGATTAGGGGCTCCGGTGGCTACACCTTC
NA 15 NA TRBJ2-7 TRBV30 CAWSVRGGRAYEQYF TGTGCCTGGAGTGTACGCGGGGGCCGGGCCTACGAGCAGTACTTC
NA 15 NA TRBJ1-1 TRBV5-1 CASSPSRGANTEAFF TGCGCCAGCAGCCCTAGCAGGGGCGCGAACACTGAAGCTTTCTTT
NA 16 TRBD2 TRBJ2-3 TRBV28 CATRRSGGPSTDTQYF TGTGCCACCCGTCGGAGCGGGGGTCCGAGCACAGATACGCAGTATTTT
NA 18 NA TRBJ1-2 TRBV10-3 CAISESGTRGRDYYGYTF TGTGCCATCAGTGAGTCGGGCACAAGGGGAAGAGACTACTATGGCTACACCTTC
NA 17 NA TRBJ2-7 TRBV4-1 CASSQDRRAASSYEQYF TGCGCCAGCAGCCAAGATAGGCGGGCTGCGAGCTCCTACGAGCAGTACTTC
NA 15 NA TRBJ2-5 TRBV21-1 CASLTIPGELETQYF TGTGCCAGCCTTACCATTCCAGGGGAGTTGGAGACCCAGTACTTC